This entry describes one T cell receptor beta chain. This clone showed up many times. Its antigen specificity is not known. Per-base quality was not reported, and no clone a single base away is much larger than it. These data originate in a study of beta chain features in type 1 diabetes (dated by TCRdb to the late 2010s). As for the study more broadly: No differences in mean age, gender distribution, total cell number or subset yield were found between patients and healthy donors. Across all samples, approximately 100 million sorted cells were examined, and cell number per subset correlated strongly with RNA yield. The study compared the TCRB repertoires of sorted circulating CD4+ T cell subsets in recently diagnosed type 1 diabetes patients with those in matched healthy donors. Regulatory and stem cell-like memory subsets were isolated from only 8 patients and about eight healthy donors, whereas naive and central memory subsets came from all 30 or so donors.

Each donor gave one peripheral blood draw, about 110 mL on average, collected into heparinised tubes. A BD FACSAria II and a panel including CD45RO, CCR7, CD25, CD127, CD95 and CD27 were used to sort naive, central memory, regulatory and stem cell-like memory CD4+ T cells. All sorted populations exceeded 95% purity. Right away, PBMCs were isolated by Lymphoprep density gradient centrifugation and were stained directly, with no culture step. So that batch effects would be minimized, each experiment stained and sorted samples in pairs, pairing one healthy donor with one patient. The germline V gene gives CDR1 as SGHTA and CDR2 as FQGNSA. V drops 6 bases and J drops 0 bases, leaving 16 bases in between. Inclusive of the bounding cysteine and phenylalanine, the CDR3 is 16 residues long. Of the read, only the CDR3 DNA is kept; its 48 bases are in frame from base 1. The entire isolated RNA was reverse transcribed using the High Capacity cDNA Reverse Transcription Kit, and thus expressed TCRB transcripts were sequenced. Deep immunoSEQ sequencing was performed on naive, central memory and regulatory T cell samples, with an average of about 4 million total reads per sample. Sorted cells were lysed in RLT buffer, and RNA was extracted using DNase-treated RNeasy Micro or Mini kits according to cell number. To prevent cross-contamination, each cell subset was processed individually, whereas patient and healthy donor samples were processed jointly. The immunoSEQ multiplex PCR was used to amplify TCRB sequences from cDNA, generating 87-bp fragments that spanned the CDR3 region. Sequencing of the amplicons was performed on the Illumina HiSeq platform. The study's processing was this. Synthetic template baselines were used to correct PCR bias computationally, reads within Hamming distance 2 were collapsed together, and singletons that could not be merged were discarded. Reads were aligned against IMGT to assign V, D and J genes, CDR3 length and insertions or deletions at six rearrangement sites. Within each subset, clonotype counts were normalized to sorted cell number, and only after that were true diversity and Gini coefficients computed with the tcR R package. The overlap coefficient, calculated on TCRB nucleotide sequences, was used to quantify repertoire sharing. Entries here come from immuneACCESS through TCRdb and include only in-frame sequences with V and J called. Some clones fail to appear in such tables; in the studies checked, an unresolved V gene covers under half of the shortfall, and the cause of the remainder is unknown. V and J calls and clone size are given by that table; D and trimming were obtained from the DNA. The sample table holds about 240,000 clones, of which about 30% were seen once. Together, the top ten hold approximately 4% of the sample.

The study at large found these results: Shorter templates might be favored by PCR, yet because patient and control samples were amplified and corrected together, any such skew would affect both groups equally. Sequencing cDNA rather than genomic DNA could over-represent highly expressing activated cells, although activation and CD3 levels did not differ between groups. The naive, central memory and regulatory TCRB repertoires appeared to resemble one another more closely among patients than among healthy donors. Because small numbers of individuals were included in the HLA sub-analyses, any influence of HLA type on TCRB rearrangement was left unresolved. Type 1 diabetes patients showed a moderate but significant shortening of TCRB CDR3 length in all four CD4+ subsets. At VDJ recombination sites, type 1 diabetes patients had fewer insertions and more deleted nucleotides, which implies abnormalities in thymic rearrangement.

Sequencing was performed on central memory CD4+ T cells from blood. The TCR comes from a man aged 25-45 years in good health. This chain joins TRBV7-2 to TRBJ2-3, with no confident D gene call. The CDR3 protein: CASSTRVSESTDTQYF. The nucleotides read TGTGCCAGCAGTACCCGCGTGAGCGAAAGCACAGATACGCAGTATTTT.